The T cell receptor beta chain described here comes from a study of cytomegalovirus exposure and HLA in healthy donors. The CDR3 sequence is 13 residues long. Germline V gene data show CDR1 as MNHNY and CDR2 as SVGAGI (reference sequence). The germline V and J ends were trimmed by 7 bases and 4 bases, with 13 bases remaining between them. The records omit this donor's CMV serostatus. Primers: 60 Vbeta forward and 13 Jbeta reverse. TCRdb's table, derived via immunoSEQ multiplex PCR, lists solely in-frame clones and lacks some. The profile shows some 90,000 clones, more than 75% of them singletons. The sample consisted of PBMCs. The receptor comes from a human donor in good health. This chain joins TRBV6-6 and TRBJ1-2; D might be TRBD1 (6 bases). The CDR3 protein is CASTRGNSYGYTF. CDR3 bases: TGTGCCAGCACCAGGGGCAACTCCTATGGCTACACCTTC.